This entry lists 16 T cell receptor beta chains sequenced from one sample in a study of circulating and synovial CD4+ cells in juvenile arthritis. The repertoire was sequenced with immunoSEQ multiplex PCR; TCRdb's copy has only in-frame clones and lacks some. The repertoire holds fewer than 35,000 clones, with 90% to 95% as singletons. Input material: CD4+ T cells from blood. The receptors shown here come from a human donor with juvenile idiopathic arthritis.

This rearrangement joins TRBV27 to TRBJ2-7; the D gene is possibly TRBD1 (6 bases). The ends were cut back, 11 bases at V and 5 bases at J, with 22 bases in the middle. CDR3 length equals 14 residues. Germline CDR1 MNHEY, CDR2 SMNVEV (reference sequence). The CDR3 coding sequence is TGTGCCGACAAACGCTACAGGGAGTCCGACGAGCAGTACTTC. Its protein product is CADKRYRESDEQYF.

V is TRBV5-1 and J is TRBJ2-2; 7 bases match TRBD2. This CDR3 has 17 residues. The V gene end was trimmed by 0 bases and the J gene end by 0 bases; junction bases not matched to a gene: 5. Germline values: CDR1 SGHRS, CDR2 YFSETQ. The CDR3 is CASSLDYGTTNTGELFF. CDR3 bases: TGCGCCAGCAGCTTGGATTACGGGACTACGAACACCGGGGAGCTGTTTTTT.

As DNA, the CDR3 is TGTGCCAGCAGCTTAGTTTCAGGATCTAACTATGGCTACACCTTC. As protein: CASSLVSGSNYGYTF. This rearrangement joins TRBV7-9 to TRBJ1-2; no firm D call. V was trimmed by 1 base and J by 0 bases, leaving 9 bases between them. CDR3 size: 15 residues. CDR1 is SEHNR and CDR2 is FQNEAQ in the germline V gene (reference sequence).

The V call is TRBV11-1, the J call TRBJ2-5, with D hard to call. V was pared by 2 bases and J by 1 base, with 2 bases between. The CDR3 length is 12 residues. Germline lookup yields CDR1 SGHAT and CDR2 FQDESV (reference sequence). The CDR3 DNA reads TGTGCCAGCAGCTTACTCCAAGAGACCCAGTACTTC. Its protein is CASSLLQETQYF.

The CDR3 is CASSLAYGRYRDRVNTIYF. The CDR3 nucleotides are TGTGCCAGCAGCTTAGCGTACGGAAGGTACAGGGACCGGGTAAACACCATATATTTT. V gene TRBV7-7 combines with J gene TRBJ1-3; D is perhaps TRBD1 (6 bases). V gave up 0 bases and J gave up 6 bases, with 24 bases separating them. The CDR3 is 19 amino acids. Germline loops: CDR1 SSHAT, CDR2 FNYEAQ (reference sequence).

The rearrangement joins TRBV4-3 to TRBJ1-1, with a tentative D call TRBD1 (6 bases). Germline CDR1 reads LGHNA; CDR2 reads YSLEER. This CDR3 region has 13 residues. The ends were cut back, 4 bases at V and 4 bases at J, with 10 bases in the middle. CDR3 DNA: TGCGCCAGCAGCCTTGAAGGGGGCACTGAAGCTTTCTTT. Amino acids: CASSLEGGTEAFF.

V usage is TRBV7-9 and J usage is TRBJ2-2, with D possibly matching TRBD2 (6 bases). The CDR3 totals 16 residues. V was cut by 7 bases and J by 3 bases, with 18 bases left in between. Per the germline V gene, CDR1 is SEHNR and CDR2 is FQNEAQ (reference sequence). The CDR3 is CASTPFLSGDTGELFF. The CDR3, as DNA: TGTGCCAGCACCCCCTTTCTTTCGGGAGACACCGGGGAGCTGTTTTTT. Complete variable domain (other parts from reference TRBV7-9 and TRBJ2-2): DTGVSQNPRHKITKRGQNVTFRCDPISEHNRLYWYRQTLGQGPEFLTYFQNEAQLEKSRLLSDRFSAERPKGSFSTLEIQRTEQGDSAMYLCASTPFLSGDTGELFFGEGSRLTVL.

V and J are TRBV27 and TRBJ2-7, with no clear D. CDR3 length: 14 amino acids. V lost 3 bases to trimming and J lost 0 bases, with 9 bases between them. Per the germline V gene, CDR1 is MNHEY and CDR2 is SMNVEV (reference sequence). DNA of the CDR3: TGTGCCAGCAGTTTCACCGGGTCCTCCTACGAGCAGTACTTC. It is translated as CASSFTGSSYEQYF.

J is TRBJ2-7 and V is TRBV9, with TRBD1 identical over 8 bases. With 4 bases clipped from V and 0 bases from J, the junction kept 6 bases outside the gene matches. The CDR3 is 15 residues long. Germline V gives CDR1 SGDLS, CDR2 YYNGEE. CDR3 DNA: TGTGCCAGCAGCCCCAGGGGGCAAAGCTCCTACGAGCAGTACTTC. Amino acid sequence: CASSPRGQSSYEQYF.

In its sample, this clone was seen a few times. The chain combines TRBV21-1 with TRBJ1-5; TRBD1, the table's D call, was not compared with the DNA. TRBV21-1 is a documented pseudogene. The CDR3 has 16 amino acids. The CDR3 reads CASSKGQGTSNQPQHF. CDR3 DNA sequence: TGTGCCAGCAGCAAGGGACAGGGGACGAGCAATCAGCCCCAGCATTTT.

The chain has TRBV6-6 and TRBJ2-1, with 10 bases matching TRBD2. CDR3 length equals 14 residues. V lost 10 bases and J lost 8; bases outside the gene matches: 11. In germline, CDR1 is MNHNY, CDR2 SVGAGI (reference sequence). CDR3 DNA sequence: TGTGCCACGAACAAACTAGCGGGGCTGCATGAGCAGTTCTTC. This encodes CATNKLAGLHEQFF.

The chain links TRBV6-1 to TRBJ2-6; TRBD1 agrees at 9 bases. With V trimmed by 8 bases and J by 2 bases, 4 bases remained unmatched. This CDR3 is built from 15 residues. Germline V gene data show CDR1 as MNHNS and CDR2 as SASEGT. In DNA form, the CDR3 reads TGTGCCAGCGCAAGACAGGGGGCTGGGGCCAACGTCCTGACTTTC. It codes for CASARQGAGANVLTF.

About this clone: The junction departs from the called germline gene at one end, perhaps through a read error. The V call is TRBV5-1, the J call TRBJ2-7; D may be TRBD1 (6 bases). Germline CDR1 is SGHRS and CDR2 is YFSETQ. The CDR3 length is 16 residues. The CDR3 reads CASSADRPEGHYQQYF. The CDR3 DNA follows: TGCGCCAGCAGCGCAGACAGGCCTGAGGGCCACTACCAGCAGTACTTC.

This chain uses TRBV28 with TRBJ2-2; D unclear. The CDR3 loop spans 14 amino acids. Trimming took 5 bases from V and 5 from J, leaving 12 bases between them. Per germline, CDR1 MDHEN and CDR2 SYDVKM. CDR3 nucleotides: TGTGCCAGCAGTCTGCGGATGCCAACCGGGGAGCTGTTTTTT. Translated: CASSLRMPTGELFF.

This chain links TRBV10-3 with TRBJ2-5, with TRBD1 matching 11 bases. V shed 4 bases, J shed 5 bases, and the junction held 6 bases outside the gene matches. Germline V gene lookup returns CDR1 ENHRY and CDR2 SYGVKD. This CDR3 has 15 amino acids. The CDR3 loop is CAISGTGGLRETQYF. The DNA for the CDR3 is TGTGCCATCAGTGGGACAGGGGGCCTTAGGGAGACCCAGTACTTC.

This chain links TRBV4-3 with TRBJ2-5; D perhaps matches TRBD2 (7 bases). The germline gives CDR1 LGHNA, CDR2 YSLEER. Trimming shortened V by 0 bases and J by 2 bases, and 10 bases separated the two germline ends. CDR3 length equals 15 residues. CDR3 coding DNA: TGCGCCAGCAGCCAAGATAGGGGGGGGCAAGAGACCCAGTACTTC. Translated, it gives CASSQDRGGQETQYF.